This T cell receptor beta chain was recovered during a study of CD8+CD57+ T cells in acquired aplastic anemia. The germline V gene has CDR1 ENHRY and CDR2 SYGVKD. The junction had 4 bases not matched to a gene; V was cut back by 3 bases and J by 5 bases. The CDR3 is 13 amino acids. TCR beta VDJ and CDR3 were profiled, and genomic DNA was the template. MiXCR was run by TCRdb on the reads, yielding one entry per CDR3 protein. The table includes some 410,000 distinct CDR3 sequences, roughly 68% detected once. This clonotype was seen ten or more times. This receptor was taken from a human donor in good health, serving as a control. Material for sequencing was sorted CD4+, CD8+, or CD8+CD57+ T cells (not recorded which) from PBMCs. The chain links TRBV10-3 to TRBJ2-7, with 7 bases fitting TRBD2. Here the CDR3 DNA reads TGTGCCATCAGTGATAATCGGGGGGACGAGCAGTACTTC. This sequence encodes CAISDNRGDEQYF.